This TCR beta chain is drawn from a study of OX40 agonist ivuxolimab in advanced cancers. Study context: Cancers in dose escalation were hepatocellular, melanoma, renal cell and head and neck. Participants, approximately 81% male, averaged roughly 60 years of age, ranging from about 23 to 90.

TCRdb's copy holds only in-frame clones and misses some; the assay was immunoSEQ multiplex PCR. The sample has approximately 68,000 clones, 88% seen once; the top ten hold 0.7% to 1%. Autoimmune disease history or systemic immunosuppression excluded patients. Germline V gives CDR1 SGHKS, CDR2 YYEKEE (reference sequence). Trimming cost V 6 bases and J 4 bases, with 16 bases left between them. The CDR3 runs 15 residues. The sample here was CD4+ or CD8+ T cells sorted from blood, taken in a trial of the OX40 agonist ivuxolimab. The origin of this receptor is an adult with an advanced solid tumor such as melanoma, head and neck, liver or kidney cancer. V usage is TRBV5-5 and J usage is TRBJ1-4; D call uncertain. The CDR3 nucleotides are TGTGCCAGCACCATCATAGGCGGTTTTAATGAAAAACTGTTTTTT. Its protein product is CASTIIGGFNEKLFF.